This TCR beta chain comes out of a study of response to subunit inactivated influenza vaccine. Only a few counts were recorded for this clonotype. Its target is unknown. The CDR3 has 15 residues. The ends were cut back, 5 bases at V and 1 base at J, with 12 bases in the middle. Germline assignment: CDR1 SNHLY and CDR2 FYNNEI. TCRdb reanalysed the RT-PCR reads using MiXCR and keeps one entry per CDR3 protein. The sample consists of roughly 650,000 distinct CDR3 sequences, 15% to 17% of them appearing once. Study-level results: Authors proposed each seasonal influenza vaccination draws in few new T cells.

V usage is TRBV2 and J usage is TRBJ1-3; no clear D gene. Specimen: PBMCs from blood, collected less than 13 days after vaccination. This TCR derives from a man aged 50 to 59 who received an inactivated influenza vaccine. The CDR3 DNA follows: TGTGCCAGCAGTTTAGCGAGATCGTCTGGAAACACCATATATTTT. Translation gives CASSLARSSGNTIYF. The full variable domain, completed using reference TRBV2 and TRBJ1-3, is EPEVTQTPSHQVTQMGQEVILRCVPISNHLYFYWYRQILGQKVEFLVSFYNNEISEKSEIFDDQFSVERPDGSNFTLKIRSTKLEDSAMYFCASSLARSSGNTIYFGEGSWLTVV.